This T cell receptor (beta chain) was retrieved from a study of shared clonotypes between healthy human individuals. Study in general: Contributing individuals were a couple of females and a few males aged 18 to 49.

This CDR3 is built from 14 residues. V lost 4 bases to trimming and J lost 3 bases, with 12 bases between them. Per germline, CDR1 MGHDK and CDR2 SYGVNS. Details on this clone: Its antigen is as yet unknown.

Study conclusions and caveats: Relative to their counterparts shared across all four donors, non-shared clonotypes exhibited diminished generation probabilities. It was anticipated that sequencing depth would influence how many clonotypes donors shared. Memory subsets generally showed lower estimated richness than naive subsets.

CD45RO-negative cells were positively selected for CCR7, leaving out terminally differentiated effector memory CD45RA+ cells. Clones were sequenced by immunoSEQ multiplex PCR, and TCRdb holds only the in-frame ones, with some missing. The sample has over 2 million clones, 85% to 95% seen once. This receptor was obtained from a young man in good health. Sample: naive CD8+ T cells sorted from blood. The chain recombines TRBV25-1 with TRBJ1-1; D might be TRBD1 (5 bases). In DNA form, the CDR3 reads TGTGCCAGCAGTGCGATTGGGGGATACACTGAAGCTTTCTTT. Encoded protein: CASSAIGGYTEAFF.